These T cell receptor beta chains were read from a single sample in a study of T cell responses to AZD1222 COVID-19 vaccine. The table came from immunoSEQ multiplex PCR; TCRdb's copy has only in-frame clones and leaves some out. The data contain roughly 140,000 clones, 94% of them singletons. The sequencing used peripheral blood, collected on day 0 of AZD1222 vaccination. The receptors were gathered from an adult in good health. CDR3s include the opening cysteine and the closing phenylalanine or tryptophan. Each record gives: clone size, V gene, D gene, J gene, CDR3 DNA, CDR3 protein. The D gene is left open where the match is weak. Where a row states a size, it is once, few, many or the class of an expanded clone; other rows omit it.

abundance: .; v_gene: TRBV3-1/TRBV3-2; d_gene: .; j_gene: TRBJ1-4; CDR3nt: TGTGCCAGCAGCCACCTTGGGACGTTCGGACTGTTTTTT; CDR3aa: CASSHLGTFGLFF
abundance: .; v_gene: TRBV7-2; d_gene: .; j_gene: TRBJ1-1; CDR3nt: TGTGCCAGCAGCTTAGCGGCCATATCCACTGAAGCTTTCTTT; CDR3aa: CASSLAAISTEAFF
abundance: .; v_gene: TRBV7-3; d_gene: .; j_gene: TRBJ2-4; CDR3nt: TGTGCCAGCAGCCTCGATGGAGGGATAGCCAAAAACATTCAGTACTTC; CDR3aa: CASSLDGGIAKNIQYF
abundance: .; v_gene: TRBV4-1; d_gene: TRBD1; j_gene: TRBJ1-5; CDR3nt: TGCGCCAGCAGCCAAGACGGGACAGGGAGAGGCAATCAGCCCCAGCATTTT; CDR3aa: CASSQDGTGRGNQPQHF
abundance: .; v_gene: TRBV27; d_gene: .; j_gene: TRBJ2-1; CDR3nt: TGTGCCAGCAGTTTTTACCCCCGACGGCGGGCCTGCTACAATGAGCAGTTCTTC; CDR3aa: CASSFYPRRRACYNEQFF
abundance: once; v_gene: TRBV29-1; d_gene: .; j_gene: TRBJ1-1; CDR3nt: TGCAGCGTTGTCGTCACTACGAACACTGAAGCTTTCTTT; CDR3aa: CSVVVTTNTEAFF
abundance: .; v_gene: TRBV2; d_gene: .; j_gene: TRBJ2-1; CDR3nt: TGTGCCAGCAGCCCTAGTATGGGGCGACGGGAGCAGTTCTTC; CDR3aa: CASSPSMGRREQFF
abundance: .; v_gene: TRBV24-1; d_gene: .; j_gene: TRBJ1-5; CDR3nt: TGTGCCACCAGTGCCGGGGACAGCAATCAGCCCCAGCATTTT; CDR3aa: CATSAGDSNQPQHF
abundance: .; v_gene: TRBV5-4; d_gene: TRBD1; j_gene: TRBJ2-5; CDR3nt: TGTGCCAGCAGCACCACAGGGGGCGGCGAGACCCAGTACTTC; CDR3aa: CASSTTGGGETQYF
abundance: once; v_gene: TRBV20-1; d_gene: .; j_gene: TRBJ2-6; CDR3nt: TGCAGTGCTAGTCAAGCCGGGTCTGGGGCCAACGTCCTGACTTTC; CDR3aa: CSASQAGSGANVLTF
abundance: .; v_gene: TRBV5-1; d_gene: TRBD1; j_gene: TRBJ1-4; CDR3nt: TGCGCCAGCTCAAGTTCTAACAGGGGAGAAGGTGAAAAACTGTTTTTT; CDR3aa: CASSSSNRGEGEKLFF
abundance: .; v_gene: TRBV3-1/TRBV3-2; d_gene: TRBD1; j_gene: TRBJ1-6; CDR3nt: TGTGCCAGCAGCCCCCGGGACAGGGGTAATTCACCCCTCCACTTT; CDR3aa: CASSPRDRGNSPLHF
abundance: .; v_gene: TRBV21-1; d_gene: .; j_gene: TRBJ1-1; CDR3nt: TGTGCCAGCAGCAAAGAGCAAGGGGACGCTTTCTTT; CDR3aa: CASSKEQGDAFF
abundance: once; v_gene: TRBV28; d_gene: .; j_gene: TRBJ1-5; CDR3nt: TGTGCCAGCAGCTTAGTACGCCCGGGTAGTGGCAATCAGCCCCAGCATTTT; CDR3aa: CASSLVRPGSGNQPQHF
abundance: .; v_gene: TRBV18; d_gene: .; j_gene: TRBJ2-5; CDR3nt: TGTGCCAGCTCCTCCTTGGGGCTGGAGGAAGAGACCCAGTACTTC; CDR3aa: CASSSLGLEEETQYF
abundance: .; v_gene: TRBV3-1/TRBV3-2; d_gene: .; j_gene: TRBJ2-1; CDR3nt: TGTGCCAGCAGCTCCTGGACCTCTGCGTTCTTC; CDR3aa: CASSSWTSAFF
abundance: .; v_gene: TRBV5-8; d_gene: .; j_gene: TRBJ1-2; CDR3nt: TGTGCCAGCAGCTTGGGACTAACGTACTATGGCTACACCTTC; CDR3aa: CASSLGLTYYGYTF
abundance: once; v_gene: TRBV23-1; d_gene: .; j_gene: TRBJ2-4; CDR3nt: TGCGCCAGCAGTCAGACTGGAGAAGCCAAAAACATTCAGTACTTC; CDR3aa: CASSQTGEAKNIQYF
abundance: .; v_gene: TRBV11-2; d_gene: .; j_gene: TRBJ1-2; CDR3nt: TGTGCCAGCAGCTTAGGCGGGGATATCAACTATGGCTACACCTTC; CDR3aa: CASSLGGDINYGYTF
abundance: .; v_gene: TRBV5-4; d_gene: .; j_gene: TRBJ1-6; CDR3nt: TGTGCCAGCAGCATCGAACAGGGTAGGAGCTCCAATTCACCCCTCCACTTT; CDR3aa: CASSIEQGRSSNSPLHF
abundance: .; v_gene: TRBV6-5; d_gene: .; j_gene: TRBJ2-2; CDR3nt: TGTGCCAGCACCTTCGGGGTCACGAACACCGGGGAGCTGTTTTTT; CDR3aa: CASTFGVTNTGELFF
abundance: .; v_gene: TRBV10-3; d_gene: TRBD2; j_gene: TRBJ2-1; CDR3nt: TGTGCCATCACCTCGGGACTAGCCTCCTACAATGAGCAGTTCTTC; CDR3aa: CAITSGLASYNEQFF
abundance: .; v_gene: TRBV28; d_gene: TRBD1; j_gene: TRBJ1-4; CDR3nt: TGTGCCAGCAGGCCAGGGGGCTTTAATGAAAAACTGTTTTTT; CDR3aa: CASRPGGFNEKLFF
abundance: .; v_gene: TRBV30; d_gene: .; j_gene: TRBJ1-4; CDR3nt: TGTGCCTGGAGTGTACAGGAGGATGAAAAACTGTTTTTT; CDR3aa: CAWSVQEDEKLFF
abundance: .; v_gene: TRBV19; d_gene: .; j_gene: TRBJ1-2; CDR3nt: TGTGCCAGTAGTATCTACGGCTCCTATGGCTACACCTTC; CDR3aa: CASSIYGSYGYTF
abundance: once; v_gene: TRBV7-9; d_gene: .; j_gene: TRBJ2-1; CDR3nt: TGTGCCAGCAGCTTAGGGGGGGGCAGCTACAATGAGCAGTTCTTC; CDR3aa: CASSLGGGSYNEQFF
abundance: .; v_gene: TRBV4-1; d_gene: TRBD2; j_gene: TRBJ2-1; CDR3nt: TGCGCCAGCAGCCAAGTAGGCGGGGGACTAAACAATGAGCAGTTCTTC; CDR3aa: CASSQVGGGLNNEQFF
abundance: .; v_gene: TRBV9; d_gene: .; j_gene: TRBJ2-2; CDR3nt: TGTGCCAGCAGCACTCCGCAAGGGGGGAACACCGGGGAGCTGTTTTTT; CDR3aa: CASSTPQGGNTGELFF
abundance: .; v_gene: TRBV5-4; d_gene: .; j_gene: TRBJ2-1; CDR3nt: TGTGCCAGCAGCTTGGACGCTGCTAGTAGGGATGAGCAGTTCTTC; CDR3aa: CASSLDAASRDEQFF
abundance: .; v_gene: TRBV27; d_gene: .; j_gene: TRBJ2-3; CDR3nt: TGTGCCAGCAGTTTCATGTCCTCCACAGATACGCAGTATTTT; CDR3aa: CASSFMSSTDTQYF
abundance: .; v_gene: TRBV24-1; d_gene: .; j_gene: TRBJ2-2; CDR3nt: TGTGCCACCAGTGATTTGGAACTAGCATCCGGGGAGCTGTTTTTT; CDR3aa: CATSDLELASGELFF
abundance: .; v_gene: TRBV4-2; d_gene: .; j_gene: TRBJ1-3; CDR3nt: TGTGCCAGCAGCCTCCCCCTCATTGCGGGAAACACCATATATTTT; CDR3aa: CASSLPLIAGNTIYF
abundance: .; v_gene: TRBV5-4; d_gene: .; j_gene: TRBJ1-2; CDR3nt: TGTGCCAGCAGACGACAGCACGCGGACCTGGGGGGCTACACCTTC; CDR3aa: CASRRQHADLGGYTF
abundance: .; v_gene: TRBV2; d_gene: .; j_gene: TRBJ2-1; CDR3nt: TGTGCCAGCTTCGTTGATAGCTCCTACAATGAGCAGTTCTTC; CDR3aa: CASFVDSSYNEQFF
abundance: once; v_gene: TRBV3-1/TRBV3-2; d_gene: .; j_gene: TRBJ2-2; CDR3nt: TGTGCCAGCAGCCAAGCTTTGCTCAGTACCGGGGAGCTGTTTTTT; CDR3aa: CASSQALLSTGELFF
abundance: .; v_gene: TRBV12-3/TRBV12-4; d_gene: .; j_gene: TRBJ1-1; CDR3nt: TGTGCCAGCAGTTTAGACATGAACACTGAAGCTTTCTTT; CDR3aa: CASSLDMNTEAFF
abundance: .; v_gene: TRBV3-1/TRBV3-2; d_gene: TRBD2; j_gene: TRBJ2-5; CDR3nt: TGTGTCAGCAGCCAAAAGGGACTAGTCGACTACTTC; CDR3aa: CVSSQKGLVDYF
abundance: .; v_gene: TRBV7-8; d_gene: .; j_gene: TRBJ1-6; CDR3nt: TGTGCCAGCAGCACAACAGACGGGAGCTCCTATAATTCACCCCTCCACTTT; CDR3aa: CASSTTDGSSYNSPLHF
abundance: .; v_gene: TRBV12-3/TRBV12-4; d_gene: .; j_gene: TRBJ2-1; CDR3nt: TGTGCCAGCAGCGTCCTAGAAAATGAGCAGTTCTTC; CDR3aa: CASSVLENEQFF
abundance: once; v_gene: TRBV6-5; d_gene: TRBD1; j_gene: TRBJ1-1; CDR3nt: TGTGCCAGCAGTTACTCGACAGGGGCTGAAGCTTTCTTT; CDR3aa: CASSYSTGAEAFF
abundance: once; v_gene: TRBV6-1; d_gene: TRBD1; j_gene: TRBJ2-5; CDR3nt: TGTGCCAGCAGTGAAGACGACAGGGCGATGAGTGAGACCCAGTACTTC; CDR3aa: CASSEDDRAMSETQYF
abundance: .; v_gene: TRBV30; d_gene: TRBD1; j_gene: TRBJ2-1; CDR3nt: TGTGCCTGGATAACAGGGGGGCCCTACAATGAGCAGTTCTTC; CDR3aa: CAWITGGPYNEQFF